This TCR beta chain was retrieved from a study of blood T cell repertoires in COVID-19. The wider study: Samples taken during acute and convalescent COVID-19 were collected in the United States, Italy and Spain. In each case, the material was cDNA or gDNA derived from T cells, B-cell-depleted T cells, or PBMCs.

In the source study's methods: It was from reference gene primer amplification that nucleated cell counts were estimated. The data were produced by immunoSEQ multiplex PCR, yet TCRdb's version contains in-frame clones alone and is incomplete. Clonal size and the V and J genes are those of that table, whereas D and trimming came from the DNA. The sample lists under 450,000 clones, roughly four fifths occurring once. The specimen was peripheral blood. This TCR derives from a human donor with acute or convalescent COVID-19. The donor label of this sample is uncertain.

CDR3 amino acids: CASSAGRTGELFF. CDR3 sequence (DNA): TGCGCCAGCAGCGCCGGTCGTACCGGGGAGCTGTTTTTT. The rearrangement links TRBV5-1 to TRBJ2-2; D unresolved. The germline CDR1 and CDR2 sequences are SGHRS and YFSETQ. The CDR3 covers 13 residues. V lost 4 bases and J lost 5, with 9 bases in between.